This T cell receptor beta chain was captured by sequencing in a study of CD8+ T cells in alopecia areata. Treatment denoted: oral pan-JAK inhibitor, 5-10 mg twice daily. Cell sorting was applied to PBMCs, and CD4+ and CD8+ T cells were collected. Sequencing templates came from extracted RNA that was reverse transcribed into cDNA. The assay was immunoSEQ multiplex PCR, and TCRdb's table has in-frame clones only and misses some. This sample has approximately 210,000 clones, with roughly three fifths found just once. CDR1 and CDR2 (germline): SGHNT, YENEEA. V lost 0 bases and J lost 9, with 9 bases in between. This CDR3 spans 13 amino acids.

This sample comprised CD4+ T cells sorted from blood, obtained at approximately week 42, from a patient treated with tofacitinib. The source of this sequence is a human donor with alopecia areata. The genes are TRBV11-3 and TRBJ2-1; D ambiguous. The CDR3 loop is CASSLDPRGEQFF. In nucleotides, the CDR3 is TGTGCCAGCAGCTTAGATCCGAGAGGTGAGCAGTTCTTC.